The 26 T cell receptor beta chains listed next were all sequenced from one sample in a study of shared T cell receptors in the human thymus. TCRdb keeps only in-frame clones here, not all; method: immunoSEQ multiplex PCR. This table holds roughly 500,000 clones, approximately 80% found once. These data also featured in a second study, about human thymus T cells.

Input material: thymocytes. Receptor source: a boy younger than two with a congenital heart defect.

CDR3 DNA sequence: TGCGCCAGCAGCTTAGGGACTAGCGGGAGGGCGTCAGATACGCAGTATTTT. This encodes CASSLGTSGRASDTQYF. This chain joins TRBV5-1 and TRBJ2-3; 16 nucleotides agree with TRBD2. The V gene's germline CDR1 is SGHRS and CDR2 YFSETQ. With V trimmed by 2 bases and J by 4 bases, 4 bases remained unmatched. The CDR3 is made up of 17 amino acids.

The chain is built from TRBV5-1 and TRBJ2-5, with 7 bases lining up with TRBD1. V shed 3 bases, J shed 5 bases, and the junction held 10 bases outside the gene matches. CDR1 is SGHRS and CDR2 is YFSETQ in the germline V gene. The CDR3 totals 15 residues. The CDR3 sequence: CASSYGVTGEETQYF. The CDR3 DNA sequence: TGCGCCAGCAGCTACGGAGTTACAGGGGAGGAGACCCAGTACTTC.

The chain is built from TRBV27 and TRBJ2-4, with D maybe TRBD2 (5 bases). The CDR3 loop spans 19 amino acids. Germline values: CDR1 MNHEY, CDR2 SMNVEV (reference sequence). Trimming shortened V by 2 bases and J by 0 bases, and 20 bases separated the two germline ends. In nucleotides, the CDR3 is TGTGCCAGCAGTTTACTCCCACTCAAGCGGAGACTAGCCAAAAACATTCAGTACTTC. Translation gives CASSLLPLKRRLAKNIQYF.

This chain connects TRBV5-6 to TRBJ1-2; 8 nucleotides match TRBD1. Trimming removed 4 bases from V and 4 bases from J; junction bases left unmatched: 15. The CDR3 length is 17 residues. Germline V gives CDR1 SGHDT, CDR2 YYEEEE. The CDR3 bases are TGTGCCAGCAGCGCCTCCAGAATCCGACAGGGGCGCTATGGCTACACCTTC. Translating gives CASSASRIRQGRYGYTF.

The gene calls are TRBV10-1 and TRBJ2-5; 12 bases are a match to TRBD2. The germline gives CDR1 WNHNN, CDR2 SYGVQD (reference sequence). V dropped 6 bases and J dropped 7; count of bases not matched to a gene: 9. The CDR3 covers 15 residues. CDR3 DNA sequence: TGCGCCAGCAGCCCCGGGACTAGCGGGTTCCCGACCCAGTACTTC. It specifies CASSPGTSGFPTQYF.

This clone was found a few times. The chain carries TRBV11-1 and TRBJ2-7; 10 bases align to TRBD1. CDR3 length equals 14 residues. CDR1 SGHAT and CDR2 FQDESV come from the germline V gene (reference sequence). The trim removed 6 bases at V and 5 bases at J, leaving 7 bases unmatched. CDR3 protein: CASSSSGQGNEQYF. The CDR3 DNA reads as TGTGCCAGCAGTTCCTCGGGACAGGGGAACGAGCAGTACTTC.

The rearrangement joins TRBV12-2 to TRBJ2-7; the table's D call of TRBD1 was not tested on the DNA. TRBV12-2 is listed as a pseudogene. The CDR3 totals 15 residues. DNA for the CDR3: TGTGCAAGTCGCCTTCGGGCAGGGCTCTACTACGAGCAGTACTTC. It specifies CASRLRAGLYYEQYF.

This clone appeared a single time. V is TRBV5-1 and J is TRBJ2-6, with D possibly TRBD1 on 5 matching bases. The CDR3 is made up of 17 amino acids. The V gene's germline CDR1 is SGHRS and CDR2 YFSETQ. Trimming cost V 0 bases and J 0 bases, with 10 bases left between them. The CDR3 coding sequence is TGCGCCAGCAGCTTGGGGACACCCCGCTCTGGGGCCAACGTCCTGACTTTC. Its translation: CASSLGTPRSGANVLTF.

J is TRBJ2-2 and V is TRBV4-1, with TRBD2 as a possible D gene (5 bases). The CDR3 contains 19 residues. Germline assignment: CDR1 MGHRA and CDR2 YSYEKL. The germline V and J ends were trimmed by 2 bases and 4 bases, with 23 bases remaining between them. In DNA form, the CDR3 reads TGCGCCAGCAGCCAACGTATAATGGGAAGGACTTTCTCCACCGGGGAGCTGTTTTTT. The encoded protein is CASSQRIMGRTFSTGELFF.

The V and J genes are TRBV21-1 and TRBJ2-1; no DNA check was done on the table's D call, TRBD2. TRBV21-1 is a known pseudogene. The CDR3 loop spans 16 amino acids. The CDR3: CASSKARTSGSYEQFF. CDR3 nucleotide sequence: TGTGCCAGCAGCAAAGCACGGACTAGCGGGAGCTATGAGCAGTTCTTC.

The chain is built from TRBV7-9 and TRBJ2-7, with 7 bases matching TRBD1. Germline CDR1 is SEHNR and CDR2 is FQNEAQ (reference sequence). J lost 5 bases, V lost 5 bases, and 6 bases had no gene match. The CDR3 is 13 amino acids. CDR3 nucleotide sequence: TGTGCCAGCAGCCTAGGGGGCCACCACGAGCAGTACTTC. Residues: CASSLGGHHEQYF.

J is TRBJ2-7 and V is TRBV7-2; weak D call: TRBD2 (5 bases). Germline CDR1 is SGHTA and CDR2 is FQGNSA. This CDR3 is 14 amino acids long. The germline V and J ends were trimmed by 4 bases and 0 bases, with 10 bases remaining between them. CDR3 in DNA: TGTGCCAGCAGCTCCGGGAACAACTCCTACGAGCAGTACTTC. This encodes CASSSGNNSYEQYF.

The rearrangement links TRBV10-1 to TRBJ2-2, with 12 positions matching TRBD2. CDR3 size: 16 residues. CDR1 and CDR2 (germline): WNHNN, SYGVQD (reference sequence). V lost 5 bases to trimming and J lost 4 bases; unmatched junction nucleotides: 5. For the CDR3, the DNA is TGCGCCAGCAGTCCGACTAGCGGGAGAGGCACCGGGGAGCTGTTTTTT. It codes for CASSPTSGRGTGELFF.

V gene TRBV4-3 combines with J gene TRBJ2-7; D gene uncertain. V was trimmed by 1 base and J by 7 bases, leaving 11 bases between them. Looked up from germline, CDR1 is LGHNA and CDR2 is YSLEER. The CDR3 covers 13 residues. The CDR3 loop reads CASSQAHGVEQYF. CDR3 DNA sequence: TGCGCCAGCAGCCAAGCTCACGGAGTTGAGCAGTACTTC.

The chain is built from TRBV6-1 and TRBJ2-7; the D gene is possibly TRBD2 (7 bases). Trimming took 0 bases from V and 2 from J, leaving 35 bases between them. The CDR3 runs to 23 residues. Germline lookup yields CDR1 MNHNS and CDR2 SASEGT. The DNA for the CDR3 is TGTGCCAGCAGTGAAGCGCTTCCGGGGGGAGCGGTCGCCCTACAGGGAATCCCCTACGAGCAGTACTTC. Protein product: CASSEALPGGAVALQGIPYEQYF.

This clone has just a few counts. The rearrangement links TRBV5-1 to TRBJ2-5; possible D gene TRBD2, 5 bases. Deletions cut 7 bases from V and 7 bases from J, with 11 bases between. CDR1 and CDR2 (germline): SGHRS, YFSETQ. The CDR3 covers 11 residues. The CDR3 DNA is TGCGCCAGCGCCGGAGGACGGACCCAGTACTTC. Residues: CASAGGRTQYF.

The chain has TRBV10-1 and TRBJ1-1; D is undetermined. V lost 6 bases, J lost 0 bases, and 8 bases lay in between. Germline assignment: CDR1 WNHNN and CDR2 SYGVQD (reference sequence). The CDR3 loop spans 13 amino acids. The CDR3 DNA sequence: TGCGCCAGCAGACAGCTCATGAACACTGAAGCTTTCTTT. Its translation is CASRQLMNTEAFF.

The V gene is TRBV14, the J gene TRBJ2-7, with TRBD1 matching 10 bases. With 8 bases clipped from V and 2 bases from J, the junction kept 15 bases outside the gene matches. The CDR3 has 17 residues. Germline V gives CDR1 SGHDN, CDR2 FVKESK. The CDR3 bases are TGTGCCAGCGGCCCGGGTCCGGGGACAGGGGTTACCTACGAGCAGTACTTC. It is translated as CASGPGPGTGVTYEQYF.

V is TRBV6-1 and J is TRBJ2-1; 8 bases map to TRBD1. Germline CDR1 is MNHNS and CDR2 is SASEGT. The V gene end was trimmed by 3 bases and the J gene end by 6 bases; junction bases not matched to a gene: 7. The CDR3 is made up of 15 amino acids. As DNA, the CDR3 is TGTGCCAGCAGTGAGGGGAGACAGGGGCTCAATGAGCAGTTCTTC. Translating gives CASSEGRQGLNEQFF.

The chain's CDR3 is CAWSVKTPTGTLTYEQYF. CDR3 in DNA: TGTGCCTGGAGTGTAAAGACCCCGACCGGGACACTGACCTACGAGCAGTACTTC. The rearrangement joins TRBV30 to TRBJ2-7, with D maybe TRBD1 (6 bases). The V gene lost 0 bases and the J gene lost 2 bases, with 23 bases spanning the gap. This CDR3 comprises 18 residues. The germline V gene encodes CDR1 GTSNPN and CDR2 SVGIG (reference sequence).

The chain is built from TRBV6-6 and TRBJ1-1, with D uncertain. The germline V and J ends were trimmed by 2 bases and 7 bases, with 8 bases remaining between them. Germline loops: CDR1 MNHNY, CDR2 SVGAGI (reference sequence). This CDR3 spans 12 amino acids. The DNA for the CDR3 is TGTGCCAGCAGTTACGTGGCAGATGAAGCTTTCTTT. Amino acids: CASSYVADEAFF.

This clone was recorded a few times. The CDR3: CASSPTTGTRFSDEQFF. CDR3 DNA sequence: TGTGCCAGCAGCCCAACAACCGGGACTAGATTTTCCGATGAGCAGTTCTTC. V usage is TRBV14 and J usage is TRBJ2-1; TRBD2 matches 8 bases. The germline CDR1 and CDR2 sequences are SGHDN and FVKESK. V lost 4 bases and J lost 8; bases outside the gene matches: 16. This CDR3 has 17 residues.

The gene calls are TRBV11-3 and TRBJ2-7; TRBD1 is a possible D gene (5 bases). CDR3 size: 15 residues. The germline V gene encodes CDR1 SGHNT and CDR2 YENEEA. V was shortened by 0 bases and J by 2 bases, with 11 bases between the two germline ends. CDR3 sequence: CASSLESGKPYEQYF. The CDR3 DNA reads as TGTGCCAGCAGCTTAGAGTCAGGGAAGCCCTACGAGCAGTACTTC.

The rearrangement uses TRBV4-3 and TRBJ2-7, with 9 nucleotides matching TRBD2. The V and J ends lost 5 bases and 4 bases, in that order; junction bases with no gene match: 9. The CDR3 has 15 residues. Germline V gene sequence: CDR1 LGHNA, CDR2 YSLEER. CDR3 residues: CASSVTSGPGYEQYF. The CDR3 DNA follows: TGCGCCAGCAGCGTAACTAGCGGGCCGGGTTACGAGCAGTACTTC.

This clone was observed a handful of times. J is TRBJ2-7 and V is TRBV7-9; D gene ambiguous. V was cut by 2 bases and J by 3 bases, with 8 bases left in between. This CDR3 is 13 amino acids long. Germline V gives CDR1 SEHNR, CDR2 FQNEAQ (reference sequence). CDR3 sequence: CASSLIGCYEQYF. The CDR3 nucleotides read TGTGCCAGCAGCTTAATCGGGTGCTACGAGCAGTACTTC.

The chain has TRBV6-5 and TRBJ2-3; possible D gene TRBD2, 6 bases. With 7 bases removed from V and 1 base from J, the gap between germline ends came to 12 bases. Germline CDR1 reads MNHEY; CDR2 reads SVGAGI. The CDR3 is 14 amino acids. CDR3: CASKNERGTDTQYF. As DNA, the CDR3 is TGTGCCAGCAAAAATGAGCGGGGCACAGATACGCAGTATTTT.